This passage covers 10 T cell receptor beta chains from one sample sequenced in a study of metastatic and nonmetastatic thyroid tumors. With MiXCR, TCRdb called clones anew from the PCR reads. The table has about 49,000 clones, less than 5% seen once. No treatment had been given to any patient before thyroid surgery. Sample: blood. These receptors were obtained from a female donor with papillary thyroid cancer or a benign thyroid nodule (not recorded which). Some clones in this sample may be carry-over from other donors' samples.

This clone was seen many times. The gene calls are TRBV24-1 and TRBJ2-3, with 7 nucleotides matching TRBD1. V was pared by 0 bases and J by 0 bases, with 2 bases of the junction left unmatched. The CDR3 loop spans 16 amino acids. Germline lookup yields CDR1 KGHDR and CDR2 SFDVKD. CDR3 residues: CATSDLGDSSTDTQYF. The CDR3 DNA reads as TGTGCCACCAGTGATTTGGGGGACAGCAGCACAGATACGCAGTATTTT.

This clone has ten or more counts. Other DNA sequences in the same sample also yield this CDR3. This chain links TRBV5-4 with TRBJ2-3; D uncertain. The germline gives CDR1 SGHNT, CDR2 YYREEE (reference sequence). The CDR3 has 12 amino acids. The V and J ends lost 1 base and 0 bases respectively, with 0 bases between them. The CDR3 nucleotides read TGTGCCAGCAGCTTGAGCACAGATACGCAGTATTTT. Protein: CASSLSTDTQYF.

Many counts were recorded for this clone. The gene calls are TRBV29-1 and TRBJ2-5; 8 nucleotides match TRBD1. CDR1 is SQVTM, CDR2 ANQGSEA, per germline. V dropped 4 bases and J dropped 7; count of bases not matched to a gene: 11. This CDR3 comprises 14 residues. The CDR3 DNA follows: TGCAGCGTTGCGCCACAGGGGGATTGGGTGACCCAGTACTTC. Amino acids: CSVAPQGDWVTQYF.

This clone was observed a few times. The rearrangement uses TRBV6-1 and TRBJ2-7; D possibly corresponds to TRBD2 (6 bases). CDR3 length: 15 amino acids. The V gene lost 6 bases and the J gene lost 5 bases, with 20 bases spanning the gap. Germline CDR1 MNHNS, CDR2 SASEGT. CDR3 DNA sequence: TGTGCCAGCAGAAGCGTAGCGGTCCAGAGCAACGAGCAGTACTTC. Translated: CASRSVAVQSNEQYF.

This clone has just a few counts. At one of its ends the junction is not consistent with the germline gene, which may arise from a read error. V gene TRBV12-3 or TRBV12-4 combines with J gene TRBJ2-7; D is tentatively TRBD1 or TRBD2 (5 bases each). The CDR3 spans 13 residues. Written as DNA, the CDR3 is TGTGCCAGCAGGTTAGGGACCCGGTACGAGCAGTACTTC. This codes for CASRLGTRYEQYF.

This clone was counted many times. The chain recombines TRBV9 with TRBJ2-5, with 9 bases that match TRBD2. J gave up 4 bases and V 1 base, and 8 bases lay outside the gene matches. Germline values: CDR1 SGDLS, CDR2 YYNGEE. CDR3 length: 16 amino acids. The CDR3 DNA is TGTGCCAGCAGCGTATCCATTAGCGGGAGCGGAGAGACCCAGTACTTC. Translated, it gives CASSVSISGSGETQYF.

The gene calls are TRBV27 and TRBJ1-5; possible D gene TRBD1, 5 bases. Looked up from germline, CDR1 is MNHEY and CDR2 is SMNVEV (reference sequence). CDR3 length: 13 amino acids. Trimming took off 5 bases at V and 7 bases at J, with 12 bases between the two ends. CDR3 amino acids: CASSLGTWQPQHF. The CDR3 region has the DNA TGTGCCAGCAGTCTCGGGACTTGGCAGCCCCAGCATTTT.

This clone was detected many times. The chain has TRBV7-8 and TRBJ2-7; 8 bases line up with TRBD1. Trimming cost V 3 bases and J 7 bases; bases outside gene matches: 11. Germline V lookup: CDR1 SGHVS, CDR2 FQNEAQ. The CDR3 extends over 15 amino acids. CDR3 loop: CASSFMNQGAGEQYF. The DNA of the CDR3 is TGTGCCAGCAGCTTTATGAACCAGGGGGCGGGAGAGCAGTACTTC.

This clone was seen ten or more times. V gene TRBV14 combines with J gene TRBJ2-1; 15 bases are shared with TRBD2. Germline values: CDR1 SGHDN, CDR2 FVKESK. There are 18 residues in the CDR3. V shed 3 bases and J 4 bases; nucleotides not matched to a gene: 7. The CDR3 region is CASSHPGLAGGLYNEQFF. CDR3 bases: TGTGCCAGCAGCCACCCGGGACTAGCGGGAGGTCTTTACAATGAGCAGTTCTTC.

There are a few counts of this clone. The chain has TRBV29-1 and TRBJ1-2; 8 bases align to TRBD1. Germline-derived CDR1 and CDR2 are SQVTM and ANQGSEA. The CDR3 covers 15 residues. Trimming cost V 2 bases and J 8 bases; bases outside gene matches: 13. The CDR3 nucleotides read TGCAGCGTTGAACGACAGGGGAACCCCCTTACGGGCTACACCTTC. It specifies CSVERQGNPLTGYTF.